Presented here are 32 T cell receptor beta chains from one specimen sequenced in a study of neurological immune-mediated disorders. A single record per CDR3 protein comes from TCRdb applying MiXCR to the 5' RACE reads. This table has tens of thousands of distinct CDR3 sequences, roughly 2.6% appearing once. Sample: PBMCs. The receptors originated from a young woman with multiple sclerosis.

In this sample, this clonotype turned up many times. This chain joins TRBV9 and TRBJ2-3, with 9 bases fitting TRBD1. Germline assignment: CDR1 SGDLS and CDR2 YYNGEE. There are 16 residues in the CDR3. J was trimmed by 2 bases and V by 6 bases; bases with no gene match: 10. The CDR3 protein is CASNPGQGGITDTQYF. The CDR3 DNA reads as TGTGCCAGCAACCCGGGACAGGGAGGGATCACAGATACGCAGTATTTT.

The V call is TRBV19, the J call TRBJ2-5; 9 nucleotides agree with TRBD1. The CDR3 sequence is 14 residues long. J was trimmed by 5 bases and V by 4 bases; bases with no gene match: 5. Germline lookup yields CDR1 LNHDA and CDR2 SQIVND (reference sequence). The CDR3 nucleotides are TGTGCCAGTAGTAAGGACAGGGGACGGGAGACCCAGTACTTC. Residues: CASSKDRGRETQYF.

This clonotype was seen many times. The CDR3: CASSSSRGNQPQHF. CDR3 coding DNA: TGTGCCAGCAGTTCATCCAGGGGAAATCAGCCCCAGCATTTT. The J gene is TRBJ1-5, the V gene TRBV27; TRBD1 might be the D (6 bases). V dropped 4 bases and J dropped 4 bases, with 11 bases sitting between them. The CDR3 consists of 14 residues. Germline assignment: CDR1 MNHEY and CDR2 SMNVEV (reference sequence).

In the case of this clonotype: Given a much more abundant clone one base away, this may be a read error. The chain carries TRBV7-9 and TRBJ2-1; the D is unclear. Germline V lookup: CDR1 SEHNR, CDR2 FQNEAQ (reference sequence). The CDR3 length is 11 residues. The DNA for the CDR3 is TGTGCCAGCAGCGCAGACAATGGGCAGTTCTTC. It yields the protein CASSADNGQFF.

This clonotype was seen repeatedly, ten times or more. CDR3 bases: TGTGCCAGTAGTCGGGAAAGCTCCTACAATGAGCAGTTCTTC. Translation gives CASSRESSYNEQFF. The chain employs TRBV19 and TRBJ2-1; possibly TRBD2 for D (5 bases). Trimming took off 5 bases at V and 0 bases at J, with 8 bases between the two ends. CDR3 length equals 14 residues. Per the germline V gene, CDR1 is LNHDA and CDR2 is SQIVND (reference sequence).

This clonotype was detected ten times or more. The chain joins TRBV12-3 or TRBV12-4 to TRBJ1-6, with D possibly TRBD1 on 5 matching bases. The CDR3 is 14 amino acids. Trimming pared 7 bases from V and 5 bases from J, leaving 12 bases between. CDR3 region: CASNPGLHNSPLHF. CDR3 bases: TGTGCCAGCAACCCGGGACTGCATAATTCACCCCTCCACTTT.

This clonotype was recorded at least ten times. The genes are TRBV20-1 and TRBJ2-1; 8 nucleotides line up with TRBD2. Unmatched junction bases numbered 16, after V lost 3 bases and J lost 9 bases. This CDR3 spans 16 amino acids. CDR1 is DFQATT and CDR2 is SNEGSKA in the germline V gene (reference sequence). CDR3 region: CSASRSGSGAMVEQFF. Here the CDR3 DNA reads TGCAGTGCTAGTAGAAGCGGGAGTGGGGCTATGGTTGAGCAGTTCTTC.

This clonotype was seen ten or more times. The rearrangement joins TRBV5-1 to TRBJ2-7, with D uncertain. Germline V CDR1 and CDR2: SGHRS, YFSETQ. The CDR3 loop spans 16 amino acids. Trimming stripped 0 bases from V and 0 bases from J, with 13 bases between. The CDR3 here is CASSLAGTPTSYEQYF. In nucleotides, the CDR3 is TGCGCCAGCAGCTTGGCCGGCACTCCGACCTCCTACGAGCAGTACTTC.

This clonotype was seen many times. The chain carries TRBV12-3 or TRBV12-4 and TRBJ2-1; D is possibly TRBD1 (5 bases). V was pared by 7 bases and J by 2 bases, with 12 bases between. The CDR3 runs to 14 residues. The CDR3: CASNSPGPYNEQFF. CDR3 nucleotide sequence: TGTGCCAGCAACTCGCCAGGGCCCTACAATGAGCAGTTCTTC.

This clonotype occurred many times. The J gene is TRBJ2-7, the V gene TRBV3-1; D gene uncertain. Trimming left V 1 base short and J 2 bases short, with 12 bases between. CDR1 is LGHDT, CDR2 YNNKEL, per germline (reference sequence). This CDR3 region has 15 residues. As DNA, the CDR3 is TGTGCCAGCAGCCAAGCCCGAGCGACCACCTACGAGCAGTACTTC. This gives the protein CASSQARATTYEQYF.

This clonotype was recorded many times. For the CDR3, the DNA is TGCAGTGCTAAAATAACCGGGACAGGAAATTCACCCCTCCACTTT. Residues: CSAKITGTGNSPLHF. The chain uses TRBV20-1 and TRBJ1-6; 8 bases fit TRBD1. The germline V gene encodes CDR1 DFQATT and CDR2 SNEGSKA (reference sequence). The ends lost 4 bases at V and 7 bases at J; junction bases unmatched: 9. The CDR3 runs 15 residues.

Comments on this clonotype: Possible read error: a much larger clone is one base away. The CDR3 ends on some other residue instead of the conserved phenylalanine or tryptophan, so this is likely a read error. V and J are TRBV7-2 and TRBJ2-5, with 7 bases aligning to TRBD2. J gave up 4 bases and V 1 base, and 3 bases lay outside the gene matches. This CDR3 comprises 14 residues. Germline V gives CDR1 SGHTA, CDR2 FQGNSA. CDR3 in DNA: TGTGCCAGCAGCTTAGGCGGGAGTATAGAGACCCAGTACTGC. Translating it yields CASSLGGSIETQYC.

This clonotype showed up many times. The V call is TRBV20-1, the J call TRBJ1-6; 7 bases agree with TRBD1. Germline CDR1 DFQATT, CDR2 SNEGSKA (reference sequence). The length of the CDR3 is 16 residues. V was pared by 2 bases and J by 8 bases, with 12 bases of the junction left unmatched. CDR3 coding DNA: TGCAGTGCTAGACTTGGATCGGGACAGTCAGATTCACCCCTCCACTTT. Protein: CSARLGSGQSDSPLHF.

This clonotype appeared many times. The chain is built from TRBV10-3 and TRBJ2-7; the D gene could be TRBD1 or TRBD2 (6 bases each). V was cut by 0 bases and J by 3 bases, with 15 bases left in between. Germline lookup yields CDR1 ENHRY and CDR2 SYGVKD. CDR3 length: 16 amino acids. CDR3 in DNA: TGTGCCATCAGTGAGTCGGAGGGGGGCGGTTTCTACGAGCAGTACTTC. Its translation is CAISESEGGGFYEQYF.

This clonotype was picked up many times. The V and J genes are TRBV12-3 or TRBV12-4 and TRBJ1-5; TRBD1 might be the D (5 bases). This CDR3 has 14 amino acids. V was pared by 0 bases and J by 4 bases, with 7 bases between. CDR3: CASSLARGNQPQHF. The CDR3 DNA reads as TGTGCCAGCAGTTTAGCGAGGGGAAATCAGCCCCAGCATTTT.

At least ten counts were recorded for this clonotype. The chain is built from TRBV20-1 and TRBJ2-7, with no clear D. The CDR3 has 15 residues. Germline CDR1 reads DFQATT; CDR2 reads SNEGSKA (reference sequence). The V end lost 0 bases, the J end lost 0 bases, and 12 bases lay between the germline ends. The CDR3 protein is CSARDWNSLSYEQYF. The DNA for the CDR3 is TGCAGTGCTAGAGATTGGAATTCCCTCTCCTACGAGCAGTACTTC.

At least ten counts were recorded for this clonotype. The rearrangement joins TRBV5-1 to TRBJ2-2; possible D gene TRBD2, 6 bases. CDR3 length: 15 residues. Germline values: CDR1 SGHRS, CDR2 YFSETQ. The germline V and J ends were trimmed by 3 bases and 4 bases, with 13 bases remaining between them. CDR3 DNA sequence: TGCGCCAGCAGCTACGAGGGAGGAGGCACCGGGGAGCTGTTTTTT. This gives the protein CASSYEGGGTGELFF. The whole variable domain, remainder taken from reference TRBV5-1 and TRBJ2-2, is KAGVTQTPRYLIKTRGQQVTLSCSPISGHRSVSWYQQTPGQGLQFLFEYFSETQRNKGNFPGRFSGRQFSNSRSEMNVSTLELGDSALYLCASSYEGGGTGELFFGEGSRLTVL.

Ten or more counts support this clonotype. The chain joins TRBV27 to TRBJ2-1; D is possibly TRBD2 (6 bases). The germline CDR1 and CDR2 sequences are MNHEY and SMNVEV (reference sequence). Deletions cut 5 bases from V and 1 base from J, with 12 bases between. The CDR3 has 15 residues. The CDR3 nucleotides are TGTGCCAGCAGTCAGCTAGCGCCTTCCTACAATGAGCAGTTCTTC. It translates to CASSQLAPSYNEQFF.

The table lists this clonotype with a few counts. The chain uses TRBV5-1 and TRBJ2-2, with a possible D match to TRBD1 (7 bases). Germline values: CDR1 SGHRS, CDR2 YFSETQ. The V end lost 4 bases, the J end lost 5 bases, and 15 bases lay between the germline ends. This CDR3 spans 15 amino acids. This chain's CDR3 is CASSLEGAQTGELFF. The CDR3 DNA reads TGCGCCAGCAGCCTGGAGGGGGCGCAGACCGGGGAGCTGTTTTTT.

This clonotype was counted ten times or more. The gene calls are TRBV28 and TRBJ2-7; D is unresolved. Trimming removed 9 bases from V and 2 bases from J, with 14 bases in between. CDR1 and CDR2 (germline): MDHEN, SYDVKM. This CDR3 is built from 13 residues. DNA for the CDR3: TGTGCCAGTAAGACATCCACCCCCTACGAGCAGTACTTC. As protein: CASKTSTPYEQYF.

At least ten counts were recorded for this clonotype. The V gene is TRBV6-1, the J gene TRBJ2-5; a weak D match, TRBD2 (5 bases). This CDR3 spans 13 amino acids. Trimming took 6 bases from V and 1 from J, leaving 9 bases between them. Per the germline V gene, CDR1 is MNHNS and CDR2 is SASEGT. The CDR3 reads CASRRVTQETQYF. CDR3 in DNA: TGTGCCAGCAGGCGGGTGACCCAAGAGACCCAGTACTTC.

This clonotype was counted many times. The gene calls are TRBV18 and TRBJ1-1; D is perhaps TRBD1 (5 bases). This CDR3 has 15 amino acids. Trimming left V 3 bases short and J 1 base short, with 12 bases between. Germline CDR1 and CDR2: KGHSH and LQKENI. CDR3: CASSPGAAPNTEAFF. The CDR3 nucleotides are TGTGCCAGCTCACCCGGGGCCGCCCCGAACACTGAAGCTTTCTTT.

This clonotype was seen ten or more times. The V and J genes are TRBV20-1 and TRBJ2-7; TRBD1 agrees at 9 bases. The CDR3 totals 14 residues. V dropped 0 bases and J dropped 5; count of bases not matched to a gene: 5. The germline V gene encodes CDR1 DFQATT and CDR2 SNEGSKA (reference sequence). CDR3 bases: TGCAGTGCTAGAGAAGACAGGGGGAGCCACGAGCAGTACTTC. Translation: CSAREDRGSHEQYF.

At least ten counts were recorded for this clonotype. This chain joins TRBV2 and TRBJ2-3; 12 bases match TRBD2. CDR1 and CDR2 from the germline V gene are SNHLY and FYNNEI. The CDR3 extends over 16 amino acids. V shed 6 bases, J shed 7 bases, and the junction held 11 bases outside the gene matches. The CDR3 DNA sequence: TGTGCCAGCAGAGAATTGACTAGCGGGAGCGGGAATACGCAGTATTTT. This codes for CASRELTSGSGNTQYF.

This clonotype was picked up many times. The chain recombines TRBV24-1 with TRBJ2-1; 7 positions agree with TRBD2. CDR3 length: 15 amino acids. Germline V gene sequence: CDR1 KGHDR, CDR2 SFDVKD. The V gene end was trimmed by 7 bases and the J gene end by 4 bases; junction bases not matched to a gene: 9. The CDR3 loop is CATRGRGEKYNEQFF. DNA for the CDR3: TGTGCCACCAGGGGTCGGGGGGAGAAGTACAATGAGCAGTTCTTC.

This clonotype was counted ten times or more. The chain combines TRBV7-9 with TRBJ2-3, with D possibly TRBD2 on 6 matching bases. The germline CDR1 and CDR2 sequences are SEHNR and FQNEAQ (reference sequence). V was pared by 2 bases and J by 0 bases, with 9 bases between. The CDR3 runs to 15 residues. CDR3 region: CASSLLATSTDTQYF. The CDR3 DNA reads as TGTGCCAGCAGCTTACTAGCGACTAGCACAGATACGCAGTATTTT.

This clonotype has at least ten counts. This chain links TRBV20-1 with TRBJ1-2; no reliable D call. CDR3 length: 12 amino acids. Looked up from germline, CDR1 is DFQATT and CDR2 is SNEGSKA (reference sequence). V lost 7 bases, J lost 3 bases, and 12 bases lay in between. This CDR3 reads CSVRSLDYGYTF. The DNA of the CDR3 is TGCAGTGTCAGGAGTCTGGACTATGGCTACACCTTC.

This clonotype was observed at least ten times. The rearrangement joins TRBV6-5 to TRBJ1-6; D may be TRBD1 (5 bases). The CDR3 length is 18 residues. V was clipped by 4 bases and J by 7 bases, with 23 bases between them. Germline assignment: CDR1 MNHEY and CDR2 SVGAGI. In DNA, the CDR3 is TGTGCCAGCAGTTTATCTCAACTGACAGCCATGTGGAATTCACCCCTCCACTTT. Translating gives CASSLSQLTAMWNSPLHF.

This clonotype was detected many times. This sequence joins TRBV5-1 and TRBJ2-1; D unclear. Trimming cost V 1 base and J 14 bases, with 4 bases left between them. Per the germline V gene, CDR1 is SGHRS and CDR2 is YFSETQ. The CDR3 has 9 amino acids. CDR3 region: CASSLREFF. Written as DNA, the CDR3 is TGCGCCAGCAGCTTGAGGGAGTTCTTC.

This clonotype was found many times. The V and J genes are TRBV4-3 and TRBJ2-1, with 10 bases fitting TRBD1. The germline CDR1 and CDR2 sequences are LGHNA and YSLEER. The V segment lost 8 bases and the J segment 8 bases; nucleotides outside the gene matches: 15. The length of the CDR3 is 16 residues. CDR3 sequence: CASSAAGTGVWYEQFF. The CDR3 nucleotides are TGCGCCAGCTCCGCTGCCGGGACAGGGGTATGGTATGAGCAGTTCTTC.

In its sample, this clonotype was seen many times. The V gene is TRBV5-1, the J gene TRBJ2-5, with 7 positions matching TRBD2. After removal of 0 bases from V and 4 bases from J, the junction contained 3 bases not matched to a gene. The CDR3 covers 14 residues. The germline CDR1 and CDR2 sequences are SGHRS and YFSETQ. CDR3 sequence: CASSLAASGETQYF. The DNA for the CDR3 is TGCGCCAGCAGCTTGGCGGCTAGCGGAGAGACCCAGTACTTC.

In its sample, this clonotype was seen many times. The gene calls are TRBV27 and TRBJ2-4; no clear D gene. V lost 3 bases to trimming and J lost 5 bases, with 8 bases between them. There are 13 residues in the CDR3. Germline V gene sequence: CDR1 MNHEY, CDR2 SMNVEV (reference sequence). In nucleotides, the CDR3 is TGTGCCAGCAGTTTGACTGGCGAAAACATTCAGTACTTC. Translating gives CASSLTGENIQYF.